The entry below gives a single T cell receptor (beta chain) sequence along with its context. Germline-derived CDR1 and CDR2 are LNHDA and SQIVND (reference sequence). V dropped 5 bases and J dropped 6 bases, with 13 bases sitting between them. The CDR3 sequence is 13 residues long. The data were taken from a study of blood T cell repertoires in COVID-19. Overall study context: Specimens from acute and convalescent COVID-19 originated in the United States, Italy and Spain. T cells, B-cell-depleted T cells, or PBMCs provided the cDNA or gDNA that served as material.

In the original workflow: Researchers report that nucleated cell counts were estimated from reference gene primer amplification. Data came from immunoSEQ multiplex PCR; TCRdb stores just in-frame clones and leaves some out. That table is the source of V, J and clone size, and D and trimming were worked out from the DNA. Of 150,000 or so clones in the sample, over 90% were seen once. Specimen: peripheral blood. The source of this sequence is a man aged 50 to 60 with acute or convalescent COVID-19. The chain uses TRBV19 and TRBJ1-2; D remains unclear. The CDR3 bases are TGTGCCAGTAGTTGGGCAAGGCTGGATGGCTACACCTTC. Its translation: CASSWARLDGYTF. The full variable domain, with the rest looked up from reference TRBV19 and TRBJ1-2, is DGGITQSPKYLFRKEGQNVTLSCEQNLNHDAMYWYRQDPGQGLRLIYYSQIVNDFQKGDIAEGYSVSREKKESFPLTVTSAQKNPTAFYLCASSWARLDGYTFGSGTRLTVV.